The present T cell receptor (beta chain) was sequenced within a study of blood T cell repertoires in COVID-19. On the study more broadly: The origin of the acute and convalescent COVID-19 samples was the United States, Italy and Spain.

Germline V lookup: CDR1 MNHEY, CDR2 SVGEGT. The V segment lost 5 bases and the J segment 8 bases; nucleotides outside the gene matches: 11. The CDR3 has 17 amino acids. Authors' methods: Amplification of reference gene primers was used by the study to estimate nucleated cell counts. The protocol was immunoSEQ multiplex PCR, while the TCRdb copy is restricted to in-frame clones and leaves out a portion. V and J calls and clone size are given by that table; D and trimming were obtained from the DNA. The data show 100,000 or so clones, approximately 80% seen once. J is TRBJ1-6 and V is TRBV6-2 or TRBV6-3; 11 bases agree with TRBD1. Sample: peripheral blood. The sequence was obtained from a woman aged 70-85 years with acute or convalescent COVID-19. The DNA for the CDR3 is TGTGCCAGCAGTCGCATCCGGGACAGGGGGACGTATTCACCCCTCCACTTT. Protein product: CASSRIRDRGTYSPLHF.